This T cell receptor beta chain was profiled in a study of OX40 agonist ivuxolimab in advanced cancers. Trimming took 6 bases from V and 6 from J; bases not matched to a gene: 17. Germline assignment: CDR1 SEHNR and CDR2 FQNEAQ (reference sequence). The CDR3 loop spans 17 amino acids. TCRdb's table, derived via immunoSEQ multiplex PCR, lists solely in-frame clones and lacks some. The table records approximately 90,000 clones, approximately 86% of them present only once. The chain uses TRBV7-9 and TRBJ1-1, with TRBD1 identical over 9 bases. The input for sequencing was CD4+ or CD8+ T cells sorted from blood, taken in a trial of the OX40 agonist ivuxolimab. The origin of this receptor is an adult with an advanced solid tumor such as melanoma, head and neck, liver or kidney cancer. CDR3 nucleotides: TGTGCCAGCAGTAGGCGACAGGGGGTTAAATTCGGCCCTGAAGCTTTCTTT. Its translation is CASSRRQGVKFGPEAFF.